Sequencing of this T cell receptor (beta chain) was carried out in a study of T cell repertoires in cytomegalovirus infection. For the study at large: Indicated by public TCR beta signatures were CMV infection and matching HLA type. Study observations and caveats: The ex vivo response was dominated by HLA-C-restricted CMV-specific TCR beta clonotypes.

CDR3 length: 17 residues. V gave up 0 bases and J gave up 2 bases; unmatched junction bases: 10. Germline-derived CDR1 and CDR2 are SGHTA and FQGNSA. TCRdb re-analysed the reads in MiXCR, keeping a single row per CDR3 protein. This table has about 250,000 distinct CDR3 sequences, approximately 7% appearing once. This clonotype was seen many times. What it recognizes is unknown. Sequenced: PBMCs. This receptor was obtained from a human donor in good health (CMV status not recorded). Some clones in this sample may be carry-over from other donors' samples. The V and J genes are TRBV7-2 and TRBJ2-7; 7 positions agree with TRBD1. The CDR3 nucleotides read TGTGCCAGCAGCTTAGCGTGGACAGGATCTCGCACCTACGAGCAGTACTTC. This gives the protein CASSLAWTGSRTYEQYF.